This T cell receptor (beta chain) was captured by sequencing in a study of blood T cell repertoires in COVID-19. V was pared by 3 bases and J by 7 bases, with 7 bases between. Germline V gene sequence: CDR1 MGHDK, CDR2 SYGVNS. This CDR3 is built from 13 residues. Everyone who took part was roughly 18 to 89 years old, and they came from 24 US areas. As processed by the authors: Nucleated cell number was recorded as an estimate derived from reference gene primer amplification. The table came from immunoSEQ multiplex PCR; TCRdb's copy has only in-frame clones and leaves some out. V and J calls and clone size are those listed in that table; D and trimming were worked out from the DNA. The sample carries 160,000 or so clones, more than 85% recorded once.

The V and J genes are TRBV25-1 and TRBJ1-6; D unresolved. The sample comprised PBMCs or T cells enriched from blood (not recorded which). This clonotype was sampled from a human donor with acute COVID-19. The donor label of this sample is uncertain. As DNA, the CDR3 is TGTGCCAGCAGTGACCCGGGAAATTCACCCCTCCACTTT. This gives the protein CASSDPGNSPLHF.